One and the same sample provided the 2 T cell receptor beta chains below, sequenced in a study of T cell responses to AZD1222 COVID-19 vaccine. Only in-frame clones appear in the TCRdb table, and some are missing; sequencing was by immunoSEQ multiplex PCR. The table has more than 85,000 clones, 75% to 90% seen once. The source material was peripheral blood, sampled 28 days after the second AZD1222 dose. These receptors came from an adult who received the AZD1222 COVID-19 vaccine.

The rearrangement uses TRBV7-2 and TRBJ1-5, with 9 bases aligning to TRBD1. The CDR3 loop spans 18 amino acids. The germline V gene encodes CDR1 SGHTA and CDR2 FQGNSA. V shed 2 bases and J 0 bases; nucleotides not matched to a gene: 8. The CDR3 DNA reads TGTGCCAGCAGCTTAACCGGGACAGGGTCTGTTAGCAATCAGCCCCAGCATTTT. It encodes CASSLTGTGSVSNQPQHF.

CDR3 bases: TGCGCCAGCAGCAGGGTAGACACTAATGAAAAACTGTTTTTT. This sequence encodes CASSRVDTNEKLFF. V is TRBV5-1 and J is TRBJ1-4, with D uncertain. V lost 4 bases to trimming and J lost 2 bases, with 9 bases between them. This CDR3 is built from 14 residues. Looked up from germline, CDR1 is SGHRS and CDR2 is YFSETQ. Using reference TRBV5-1 and TRBJ1-4 for the parts outside the CDR3, the full variable domain is KAGVTQTPRYLIKTRGQQVTLSCSPISGHRSVSWYQQTPGQGLQFLFEYFSETQRNKGNFPGRFSGRQFSNSRSEMNVSTLELGDSALYLCASSRVDTNEKLFFGSGTQLSVL.